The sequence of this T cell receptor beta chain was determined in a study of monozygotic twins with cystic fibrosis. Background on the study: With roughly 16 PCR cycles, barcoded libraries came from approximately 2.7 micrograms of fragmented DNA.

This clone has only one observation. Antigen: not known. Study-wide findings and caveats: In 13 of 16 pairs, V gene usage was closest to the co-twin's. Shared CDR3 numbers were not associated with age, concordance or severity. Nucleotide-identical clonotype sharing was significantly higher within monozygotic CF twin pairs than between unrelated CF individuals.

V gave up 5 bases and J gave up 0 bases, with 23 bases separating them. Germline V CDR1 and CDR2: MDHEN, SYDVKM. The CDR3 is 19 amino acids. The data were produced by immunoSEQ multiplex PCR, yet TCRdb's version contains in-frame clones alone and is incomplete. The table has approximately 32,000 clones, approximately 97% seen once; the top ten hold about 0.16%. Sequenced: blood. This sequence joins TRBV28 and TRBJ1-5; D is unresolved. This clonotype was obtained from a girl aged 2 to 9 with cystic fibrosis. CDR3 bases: TGTGCCAGCAGTCCTCCGGGCGTCTATAGCCGGAATAGCAATCAGCCCCAGCATTTT. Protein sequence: CASSPPGVYSRNSNQPQHF.